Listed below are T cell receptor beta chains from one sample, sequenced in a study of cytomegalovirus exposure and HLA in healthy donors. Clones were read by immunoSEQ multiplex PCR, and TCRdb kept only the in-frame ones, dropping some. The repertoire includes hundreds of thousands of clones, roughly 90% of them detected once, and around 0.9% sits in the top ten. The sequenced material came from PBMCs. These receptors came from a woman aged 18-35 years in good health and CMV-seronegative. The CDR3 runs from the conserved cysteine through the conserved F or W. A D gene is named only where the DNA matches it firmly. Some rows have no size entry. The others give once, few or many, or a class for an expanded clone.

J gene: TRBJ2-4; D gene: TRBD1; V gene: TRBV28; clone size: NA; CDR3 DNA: TGTGCCAGCAGCCCAGGACAGGGGCCCCGAGGACAAATAGCCAAAAACATTCAGTACTTC; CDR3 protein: CASSPGQGPRGQIAKNIQYF
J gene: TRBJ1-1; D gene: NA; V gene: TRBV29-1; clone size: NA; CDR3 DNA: TGCAGCGGTGGACAGAACACTGAAGCTTTCTTT; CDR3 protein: CSGGQNTEAFF
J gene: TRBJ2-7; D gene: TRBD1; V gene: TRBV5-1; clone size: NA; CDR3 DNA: TGCGCCAGCAGCCAGACAGGGGGGTACGAGCAGTACTTC; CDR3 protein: CASSQTGGYEQYF
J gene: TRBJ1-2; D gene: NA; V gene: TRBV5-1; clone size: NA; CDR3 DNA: TGCGCCAGCAGCTCGGCCGGGTCCCCCCCGGGGGGCTACACCTTC; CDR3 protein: CASSSAGSPPGGYTF
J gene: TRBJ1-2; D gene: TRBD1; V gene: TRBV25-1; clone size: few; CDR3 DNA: TGTGCCAGCGTCCCGTCGGTAGGGGGCTCCGGCTACACCTTC; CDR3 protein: CASVPSVGGSGYTF
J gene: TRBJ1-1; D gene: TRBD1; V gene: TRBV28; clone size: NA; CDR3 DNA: TGTGCCAGCATCACTAGGGGGCGAGGCCAGAACACTGAAGCTTTCTTT; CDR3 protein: CASITRGRGQNTEAFF
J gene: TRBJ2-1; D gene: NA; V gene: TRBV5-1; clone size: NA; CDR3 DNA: TGCGCCAGCAGCCCGAGCGGTAGCTCCTACAATGAGCAGTTCTTC; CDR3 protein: CASSPSGSSYNEQFF
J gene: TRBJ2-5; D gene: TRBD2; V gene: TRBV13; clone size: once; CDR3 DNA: TGTGCCAGCAGCCATGGGACTAGCGGGAGCGGGGGGGCTCAAGAGACCCAGTACTTC; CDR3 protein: CASSHGTSGSGGAQETQYF
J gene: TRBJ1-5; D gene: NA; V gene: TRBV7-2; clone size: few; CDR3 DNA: TGTGCCAGCAGCTTCGGGGTTAATCAGCCCCAGCATTTT; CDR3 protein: CASSFGVNQPQHF
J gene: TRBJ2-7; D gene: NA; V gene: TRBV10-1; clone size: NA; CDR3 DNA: TGCGCCAGCAGTGAGTCAAGGGGTTTACCCTACGAGCAGTACTTC; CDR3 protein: CASSESRGLPYEQYF
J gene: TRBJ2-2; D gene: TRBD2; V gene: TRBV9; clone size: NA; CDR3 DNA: TGTGCCAGCAGCGTAGGTCTGGGGACTAGCGGGAGTGGCGGGGAGCTGTTTTTT; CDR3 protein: CASSVGLGTSGSGGELFF
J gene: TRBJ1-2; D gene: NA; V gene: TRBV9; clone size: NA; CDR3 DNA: TGTGCCAGCAGCGTAGATGAGAACTATGGCTACACCTTC; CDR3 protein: CASSVDENYGYTF
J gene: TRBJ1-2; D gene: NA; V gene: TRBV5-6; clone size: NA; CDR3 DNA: TGTGCCAGCAGCTTGGCCGCGGGGGATGGCTACACCTTC; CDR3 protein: CASSLAAGDGYTF
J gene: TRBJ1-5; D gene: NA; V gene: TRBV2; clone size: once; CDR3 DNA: TGTGCCAGCAGCCAAGGAAGGGGATTGGATCAGCCCCAGCATTTT; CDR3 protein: CASSQGRGLDQPQHF
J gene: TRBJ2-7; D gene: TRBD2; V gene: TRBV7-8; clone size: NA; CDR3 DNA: TGTGCCAGCAGCTTAGAGGCTAGCGGGAGCTACGAGCAGTACTTC; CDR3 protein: CASSLEASGSYEQYF
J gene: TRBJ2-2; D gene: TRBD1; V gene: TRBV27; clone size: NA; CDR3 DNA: TGTGCCAGCAGTTTGGGGACAGGGGCGAACACCGGGGAGCTGTTTTTT; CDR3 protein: CASSLGTGANTGELFF
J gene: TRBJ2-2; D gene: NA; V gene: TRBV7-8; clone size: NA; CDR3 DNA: TGTGCCAGCAGCACGGAGCCGGGACTTAGAACCGGGGAGCTGTTTTTT; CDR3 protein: CASSTEPGLRTGELFF
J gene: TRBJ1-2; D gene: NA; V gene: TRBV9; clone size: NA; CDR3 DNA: TGTGCCAGCAGCGTATTCGGGGGAAACTATGGCTACACCTTC; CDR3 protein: CASSVFGGNYGYTF
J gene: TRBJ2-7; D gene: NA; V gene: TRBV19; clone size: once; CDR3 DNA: TGTGCCAGTAGTATATCTAGGGGATTGTACGAGCAGTACTTC; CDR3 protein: CASSISRGLYEQYF
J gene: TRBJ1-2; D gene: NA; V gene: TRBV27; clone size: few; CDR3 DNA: TGTGCCAGCAGGGACACGCTTAACTATGGCTACACCTTC; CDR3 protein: CASRDTLNYGYTF
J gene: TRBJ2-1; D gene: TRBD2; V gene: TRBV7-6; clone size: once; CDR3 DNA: TGTGCCAGCAGCAAGCAGGGACTAGCAGTGGCCAATGAGCAGTTCTTC; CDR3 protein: CASSKQGLAVANEQFF
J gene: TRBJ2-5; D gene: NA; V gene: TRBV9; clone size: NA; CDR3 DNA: TGTGCCAGCAGCGCCCCGGGTTCGGGCGGGCAAGAGACCCAGTACTTC; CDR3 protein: CASSAPGSGGQETQYF
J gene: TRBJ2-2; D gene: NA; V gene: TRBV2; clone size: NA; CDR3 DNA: TGTGCCAGCAGTGAAGCATTCCAGGGCAGTACCGGGGAGCTGTTTTTT; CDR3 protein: CASSEAFQGSTGELFF
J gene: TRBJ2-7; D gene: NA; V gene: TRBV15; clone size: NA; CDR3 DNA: TGTGCCACCAGCAGAGATAAATTAGCCCTCTCCTACGAGCAGTACTTC; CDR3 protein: CATSRDKLALSYEQYF
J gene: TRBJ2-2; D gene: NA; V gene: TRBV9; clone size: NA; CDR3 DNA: TGTGCCAGCAGCGTACATGTCAGGGATCCCTCCGGGGAGCTGTTTTTT; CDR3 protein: CASSVHVRDPSGELFF
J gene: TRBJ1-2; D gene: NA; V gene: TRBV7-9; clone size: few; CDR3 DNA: TGTGCCAGCAGCTTAATTGGGGGCGGGGGCTACACCTTC; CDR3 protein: CASSLIGGGGYTF
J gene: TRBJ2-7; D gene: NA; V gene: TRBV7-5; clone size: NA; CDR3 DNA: TGTGTCAGAAGCCGGGGGATGACAGAAAACTCCTACGAGCAGTACTTC; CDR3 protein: CVRSRGMTENSYEQYF
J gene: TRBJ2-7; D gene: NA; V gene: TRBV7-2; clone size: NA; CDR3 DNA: TGTGCCAGCAGCTTATCCCAGGGGGGCTGGGAGCAGTACTTC; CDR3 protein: CASSLSQGGWEQYF
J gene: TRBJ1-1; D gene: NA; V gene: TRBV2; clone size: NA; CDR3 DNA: TGTGCAACTGGAGGGTTTGGGGCTGAAGCTTTCTTT; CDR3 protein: CATGGFGAEAFF
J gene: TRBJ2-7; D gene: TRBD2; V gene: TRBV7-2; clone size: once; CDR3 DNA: TGTGCCAGCAGCTTAGACACGGGAGGATACGAGCAGTACTTC; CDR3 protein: CASSLDTGGYEQYF
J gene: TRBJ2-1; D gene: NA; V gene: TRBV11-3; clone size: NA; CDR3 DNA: TGTGCCAGCAGCGCACCACCACCCGCCCCGGGGAATGAGCAGTTCTTC; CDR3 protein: CASSAPPPAPGNEQFF
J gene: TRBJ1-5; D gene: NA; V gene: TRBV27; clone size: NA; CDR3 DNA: TGTGCCAGCAGTTTACAGGGTAGCAATCAGCCCCAGCATTTT; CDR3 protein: CASSLQGSNQPQHF
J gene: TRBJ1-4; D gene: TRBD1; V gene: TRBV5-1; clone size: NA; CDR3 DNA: TGCGCCAGCAGCTTGGACACAGGGGGCTCTGAAAAACTGTTTTTT; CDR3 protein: CASSLDTGGSEKLFF
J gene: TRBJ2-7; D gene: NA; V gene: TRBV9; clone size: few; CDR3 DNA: TGTGCCAGCAGCGTAGGGGCAGAATCCTACGAGCAGTACTTC; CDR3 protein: CASSVGAESYEQYF
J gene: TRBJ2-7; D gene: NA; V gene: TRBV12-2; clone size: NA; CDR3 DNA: TGTGCAAGTCGCTTAAGGCGGCCTGGATGGTACGAGCAGTACTTC; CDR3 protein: CASRLRRPGWYEQYF
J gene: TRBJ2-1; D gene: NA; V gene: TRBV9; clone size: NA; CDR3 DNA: TGTGCCAGCAGCCCCAACCTAGCGACCTACAATGAGCAGTTCTTC; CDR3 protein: CASSPNLATYNEQFF
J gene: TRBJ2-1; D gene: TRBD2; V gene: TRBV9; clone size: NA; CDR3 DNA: TGTGCCAGCAGCGTAGGTAGCGGGGATCCCTACAATGAGCAGTTCTTC; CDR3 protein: CASSVGSGDPYNEQFF
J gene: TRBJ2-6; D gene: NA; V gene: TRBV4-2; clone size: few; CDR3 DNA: TGTGCCAGCAGCCCCCTACTCTCTGGGGCCAACGTCCTGACTTTC; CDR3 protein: CASSPLLSGANVLTF
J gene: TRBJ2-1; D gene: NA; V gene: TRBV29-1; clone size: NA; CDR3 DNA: TGCAGCTTAAGTGAGGGCGTTTTCTATGAGCAGTTCTTC; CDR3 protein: CSLSEGVFYEQFF
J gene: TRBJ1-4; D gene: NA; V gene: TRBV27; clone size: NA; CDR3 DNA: TGTGCCACCCGACGACCCGGGGGTGAAAAACTGTTTTTT; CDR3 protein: CATRRPGGEKLFF
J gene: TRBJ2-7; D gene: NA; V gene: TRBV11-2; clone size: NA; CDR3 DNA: TGTGCCAGCAGCTTAGCTCCTCCCTACGAGCAGTACTTC; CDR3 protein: CASSLAPPYEQYF
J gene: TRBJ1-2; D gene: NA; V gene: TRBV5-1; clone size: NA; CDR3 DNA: TGCGCCAGCAGCCCAGAGGGCCAATATGGCTACACCTTC; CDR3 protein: CASSPEGQYGYTF
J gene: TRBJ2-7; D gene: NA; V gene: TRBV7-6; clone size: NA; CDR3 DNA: TGTGCCAGCAGCTTTAACCCGCGGGGCGAGCAGTACTTC; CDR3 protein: CASSFNPRGEQYF
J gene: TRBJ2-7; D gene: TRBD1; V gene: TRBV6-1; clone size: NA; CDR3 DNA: TGTGCCAGCCCCGAAGGACAGGGGGCCGCCGACGAGCAGTACTTC; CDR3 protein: CASPEGQGAADEQYF
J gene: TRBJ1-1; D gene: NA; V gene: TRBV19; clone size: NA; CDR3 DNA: TGTGCCAGTAGTACGCGGGGGGATGGCACTGAAGCTTTCTTT; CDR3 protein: CASSTRGDGTEAFF
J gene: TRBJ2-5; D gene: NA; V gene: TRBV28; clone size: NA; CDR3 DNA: TGTGCCAGCAGTTTAAGGGAGGTGATGTCAGAGACCCAGTACTTC; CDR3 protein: CASSLREVMSETQYF
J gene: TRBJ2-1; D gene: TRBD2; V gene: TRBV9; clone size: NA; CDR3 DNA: TGTGCCAGCAGCGCCCGACTAGCGGAGGGGGACGAGCAGTTCTTC; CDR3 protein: CASSARLAEGDEQFF
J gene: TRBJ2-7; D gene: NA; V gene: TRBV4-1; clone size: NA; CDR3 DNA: TGCGCCAGCAGCCAAGTCGAGCTAGGGGCCTACGAGCAGTACTTC; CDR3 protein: CASSQVELGAYEQYF
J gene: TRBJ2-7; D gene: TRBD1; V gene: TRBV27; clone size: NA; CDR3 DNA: TGTGCCACCGGAGGTGAGACAGGGTTCTACGAGCAGTACTTC; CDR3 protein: CATGGETGFYEQYF
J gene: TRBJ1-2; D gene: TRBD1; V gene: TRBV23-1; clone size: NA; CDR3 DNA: TGCGCCACCCTAGAACCGGGACAGGGGGAACTTATATGCTACACCTTC; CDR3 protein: CATLEPGQGELICYTF
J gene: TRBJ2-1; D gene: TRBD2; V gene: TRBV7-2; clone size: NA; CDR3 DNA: TGTGCCAGCAGCTGGGGACTAGCGGGAGGTTCCTACAATGAGCAGTTCTTC; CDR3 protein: CASSWGLAGGSYNEQFF
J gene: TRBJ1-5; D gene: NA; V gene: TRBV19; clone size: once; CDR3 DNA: TGTGCCAGTAGTACCCTCCCCCAGGTTAGCAATCAGCCCCAGCATTTT; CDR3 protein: CASSTLPQVSNQPQHF
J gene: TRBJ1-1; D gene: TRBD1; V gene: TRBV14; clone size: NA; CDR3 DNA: TGTGCCAGCGCGCCGGGACAGTCACTTCTCGGGGCTTTCTTT; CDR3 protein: CASAPGQSLLGAFF
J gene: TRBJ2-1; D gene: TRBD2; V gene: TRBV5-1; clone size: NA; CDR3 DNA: TGCGCCAGCTGCTTAGCGGGGGACAATGAGCAGTTCTTC; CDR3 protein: CASCLAGDNEQFF